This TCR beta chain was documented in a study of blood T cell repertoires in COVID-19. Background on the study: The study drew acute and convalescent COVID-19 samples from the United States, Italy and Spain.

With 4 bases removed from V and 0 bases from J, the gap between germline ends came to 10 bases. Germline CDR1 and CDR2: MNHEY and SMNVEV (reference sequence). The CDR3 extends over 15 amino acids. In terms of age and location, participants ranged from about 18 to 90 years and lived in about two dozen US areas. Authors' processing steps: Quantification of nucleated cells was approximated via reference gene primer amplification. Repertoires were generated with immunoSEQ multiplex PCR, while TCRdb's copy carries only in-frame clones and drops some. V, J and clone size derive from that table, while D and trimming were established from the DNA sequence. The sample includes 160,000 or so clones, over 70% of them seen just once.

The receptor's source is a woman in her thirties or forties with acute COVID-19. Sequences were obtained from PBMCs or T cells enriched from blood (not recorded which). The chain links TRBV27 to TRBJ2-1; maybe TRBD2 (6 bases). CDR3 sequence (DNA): TGTGCCAGCAGTTGGTGGCGGGGCTCCTACAATGAGCAGTTCTTC. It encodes CASSWWRGSYNEQFF.